The 10 T cell receptor beta chains given below trace back to one sample, sequenced in a study of graft-versus-host responses after intestinal transplantation. What these receptors recognize is not known. Produced via immunoSEQ multiplex PCR; TCRdb's table is partial and in-frame only. The sample shows more than 80,000 clones, roughly nine tenths of them seen only once. Sequenced material: unstimulated CD4+ T cells sorted from spleen or lymph node cells, taken before intestinal transplant. Source of these receptors: a human donor who received an intestinal transplant.

The chain recombines TRBV20-1 with TRBJ2-5; D gene uncertain. Trimming pared 5 bases from V and 2 bases from J, leaving 3 bases between. CDR1 DFQATT and CDR2 SNEGSKA come from the germline V gene (reference sequence). This CDR3 is 10 amino acids long. The CDR3 region is CSALQETQYF. In DNA, the CDR3 is TGCAGTGCTTTACAAGAGACCCAGTACTTC.

This clone showed up just once. This chain connects TRBV7-9 to TRBJ2-7; 7 positions agree with TRBD1. With 6 bases clipped from V and 2 bases from J, the junction kept 10 bases outside the gene matches. CDR1 is SEHNR, CDR2 FQNEAQ, per germline (reference sequence). The CDR3 totals 15 residues. This CDR3 reads CASRPPGGAPYEQYF. The CDR3 DNA reads as TGTGCCAGCAGACCCCCAGGGGGAGCACCCTACGAGCAGTACTTC.

This clone came up a few times. The chain carries TRBV18 and TRBJ1-5, with 8 bases identical to TRBD1. Germline V CDR1 and CDR2: KGHSH, LQKENI. This CDR3 spans 14 amino acids. J gave up 3 bases and V 3 bases, and 1 base lay outside the gene matches. As DNA, the CDR3 is TGTGCCAGCTCACCGGGACAGGTCAATCAGCCCCAGCATTTT. Protein: CASSPGQVNQPQHF. Full variable domain (remainder filled in from reference TRBV18 and TRBJ1-5): NAGVMQNPRHLVRRRGQEARLRCSPMKGHSHVYWYRQLPEEGLKFMVYLQKENIIDESGMPKERFSAEFPKEGPSILRIQQVVRGDSAAYFCASSPGQVNQPQHFGDGTRLSIL.

V gene TRBV6-1 combines with J gene TRBJ2-1, with D possibly TRBD1 on 6 matching bases. Trimming cost V 3 bases and J 9 bases, with 18 bases left between them. The CDR3 runs to 15 residues. The V gene's germline CDR1 is MNHNS and CDR2 SASEGT. CDR3 in amino acids: CASSEDRVMISEQFF. As DNA, the CDR3 is TGTGCCAGCAGTGAGGACAGAGTCATGATTAGTGAGCAGTTCTTC.

In its sample, this clone was seen once. The chain is built from TRBV4-2 and TRBJ1-2; D is unresolved. Between the trimmed V and J ends, which lost 0 bases and 8 bases, there was a span of 10 bases. The CDR3 length is 13 residues. Germline V gene sequence: CDR1 LGHNA, CDR2 YNFKEQ. CDR3 sequence reads: CASSQEHSGGYTF. The CDR3 DNA reads as TGTGCCAGCAGCCAAGAACATTCTGGCGGCTACACCTTC.

The chain has TRBV11-2 and TRBJ2-7; 11 nucleotides align to TRBD2. Trimming took 4 bases from V and 3 from J; bases not matched to a gene: 5. The CDR3 consists of 15 residues. The germline V gene encodes CDR1 SGHAT and CDR2 FQNNGV. CDR3 loop: CASSSLAGGFYEQYF. The CDR3 DNA is TGTGCCAGCAGCTCCCTAGCGGGGGGTTTCTACGAGCAGTACTTC.

As regards this clone: The junction differs from germline at one of its ends, possibly a read error. The chain is built from TRBV7-7 and TRBJ2-3, with 8 bases identical to TRBD2. Per germline, CDR1 SSHAT and CDR2 FNYEAQ (reference sequence). The CDR3 has 14 amino acids. CDR3 DNA sequence: TGTGCTAGCAGCCCCGGGGGGGGAACAGATACGCAGTATTTT. This gives the protein CASSPGGGTDTQYF.

This clone has just a few counts. The V call is TRBV2, the J call TRBJ2-7; D may be TRBD1 (6 bases). CDR1 and CDR2 (germline): SNHLY, FYNNEI. There are 13 residues in the CDR3. V gave up 2 bases and J gave up 6 bases, with 11 bases separating them. The CDR3, as DNA: TGTGCCAGCAGTGAACAGGGGTTTGGCGAGCAGTACTTC. This translates into CASSEQGFGEQYF.

The chain recombines TRBV2 with TRBJ1-4, with D perhaps matching TRBD1 (5 bases). CDR1 and CDR2 (germline): SNHLY, FYNNEI. The CDR3 length is 13 residues. V lost 8 bases and J lost 7, with 14 bases in between. The CDR3 sequence: CASGGGGFEKLFF. The CDR3 DNA reads TGTGCCAGCGGCGGGGGGGGGTTTGAAAAACTGTTTTTT.

This chain joins TRBV6-5 and TRBJ2-5; D perhaps matches TRBD1 (6 bases). CDR1 is MNHEY and CDR2 is SVGAGI in the germline V gene. CDR3 length: 13 residues. V was pared by 6 bases and J by 3 bases, with 11 bases between. The CDR3 protein is CASSRTVKETQYF. The CDR3 DNA is TGTGCCAGCAGCAGGACAGTGAAAGAGACCCAGTACTTC.